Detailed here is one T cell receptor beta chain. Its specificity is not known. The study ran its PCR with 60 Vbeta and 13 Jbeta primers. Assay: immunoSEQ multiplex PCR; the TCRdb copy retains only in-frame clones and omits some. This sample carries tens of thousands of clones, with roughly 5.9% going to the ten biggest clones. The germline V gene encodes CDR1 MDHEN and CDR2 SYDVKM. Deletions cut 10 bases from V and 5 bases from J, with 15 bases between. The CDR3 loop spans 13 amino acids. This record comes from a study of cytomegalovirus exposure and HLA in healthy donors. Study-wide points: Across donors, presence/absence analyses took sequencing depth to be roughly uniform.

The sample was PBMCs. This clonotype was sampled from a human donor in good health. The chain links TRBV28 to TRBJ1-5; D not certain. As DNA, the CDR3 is TGTGCCACCCACCGCCTGGGCCATCAGCCCCAGCATTTT. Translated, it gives CATHRLGHQPQHF.